One T cell receptor (beta chain) is described in this entry. The data were taken from a study of blood T cell repertoires in COVID-19. About the research overall: T cells, B-cell-depleted T cells, or PBMCs provided the cDNA or gDNA that served as material.

The V end lost 6 bases, the J end lost 5 bases, and 14 bases lay between the germline ends. The germline gives CDR1 MNHEY, CDR2 SVGEGT. This CDR3 has 14 residues. Per the original methods: Nucleated cell number was recorded as an estimate derived from reference gene primer amplification. Clones were sequenced by immunoSEQ multiplex PCR, and TCRdb holds only the in-frame ones, with some missing. Clonal size and the V and J genes are those of that table, whereas D and trimming came from the DNA. The sample shows approximately 120,000 clones, 75% to 90% of them seen only once. Sequencing was done on a sample of peripheral blood. The chain has TRBV6-2 or TRBV6-3 and TRBJ1-5; maybe TRBD1 (6 bases). The source of this sequence is a woman older than 75 with COVID-19, enrolled during active disease. The CDR3 is CASSDLNRDQPQHF. CDR3 coding DNA: TGTGCCAGCAGCGACTTAAACAGGGATCAGCCCCAGCATTTT.